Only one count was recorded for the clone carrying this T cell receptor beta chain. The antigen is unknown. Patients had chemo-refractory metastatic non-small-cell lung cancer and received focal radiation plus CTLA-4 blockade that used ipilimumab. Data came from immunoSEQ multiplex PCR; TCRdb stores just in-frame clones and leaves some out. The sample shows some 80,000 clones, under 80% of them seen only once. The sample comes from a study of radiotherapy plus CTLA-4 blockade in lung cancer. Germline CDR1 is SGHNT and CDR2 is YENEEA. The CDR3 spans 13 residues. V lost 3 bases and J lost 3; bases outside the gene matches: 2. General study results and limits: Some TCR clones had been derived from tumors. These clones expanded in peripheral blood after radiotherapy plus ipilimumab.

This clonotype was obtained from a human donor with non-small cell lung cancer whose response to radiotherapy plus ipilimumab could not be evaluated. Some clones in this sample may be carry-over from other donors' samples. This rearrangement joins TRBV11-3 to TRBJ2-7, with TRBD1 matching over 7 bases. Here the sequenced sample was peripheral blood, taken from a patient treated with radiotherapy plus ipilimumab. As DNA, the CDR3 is TGTGCCAGCAGCTTCGGACAGGACTACGAGCAGTACTTC. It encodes CASSFGQDYEQYF.